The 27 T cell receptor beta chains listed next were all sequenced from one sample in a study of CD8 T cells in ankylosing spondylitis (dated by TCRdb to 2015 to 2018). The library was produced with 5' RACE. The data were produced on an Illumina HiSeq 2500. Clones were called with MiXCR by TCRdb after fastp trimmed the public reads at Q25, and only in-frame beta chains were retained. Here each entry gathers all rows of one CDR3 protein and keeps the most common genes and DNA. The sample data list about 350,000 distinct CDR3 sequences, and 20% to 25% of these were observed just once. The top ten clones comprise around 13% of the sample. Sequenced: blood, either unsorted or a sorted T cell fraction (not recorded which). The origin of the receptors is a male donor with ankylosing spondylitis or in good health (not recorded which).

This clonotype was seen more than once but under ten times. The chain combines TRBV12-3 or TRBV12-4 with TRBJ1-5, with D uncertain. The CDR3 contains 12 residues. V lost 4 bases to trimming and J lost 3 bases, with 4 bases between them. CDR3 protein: CASSSTNQPQHF. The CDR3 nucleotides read TGTGCCAGCAGTTCAACCAATCAGCCCCAGCATTTT.

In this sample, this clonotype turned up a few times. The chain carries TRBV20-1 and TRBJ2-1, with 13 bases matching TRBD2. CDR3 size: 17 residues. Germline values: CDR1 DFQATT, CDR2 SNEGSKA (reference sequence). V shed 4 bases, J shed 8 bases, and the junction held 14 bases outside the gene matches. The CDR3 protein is CSANVATSGGLGDEQFF. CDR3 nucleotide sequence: TGCAGTGCTAATGTCGCGACTAGCGGGGGGCTGGGGGATGAGCAGTTCTTC.

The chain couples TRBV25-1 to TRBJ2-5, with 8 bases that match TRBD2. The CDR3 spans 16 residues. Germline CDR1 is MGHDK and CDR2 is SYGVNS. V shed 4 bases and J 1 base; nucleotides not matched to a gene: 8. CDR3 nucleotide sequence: TGTGCCAGCAGTGGTGAGGGACTAGACTCCCAAGAGACCCAGTACTTC. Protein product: CASSGEGLDSQETQYF.

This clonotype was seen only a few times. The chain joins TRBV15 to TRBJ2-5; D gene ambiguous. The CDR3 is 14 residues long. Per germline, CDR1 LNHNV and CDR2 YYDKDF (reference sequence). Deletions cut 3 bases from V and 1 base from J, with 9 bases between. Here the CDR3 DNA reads TGTGCCACCAGCAGTAGTCACAGCCAAGAGACCCAGTACTTC. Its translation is CATSSSHSQETQYF.

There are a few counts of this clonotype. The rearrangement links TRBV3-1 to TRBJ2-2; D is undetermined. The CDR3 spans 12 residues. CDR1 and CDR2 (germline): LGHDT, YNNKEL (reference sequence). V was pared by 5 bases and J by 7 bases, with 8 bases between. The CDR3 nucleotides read TGTGCCAGCAGCTCGTGGGGCGGGGAGCTGTTTTTT. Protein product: CASSSWGGELFF.

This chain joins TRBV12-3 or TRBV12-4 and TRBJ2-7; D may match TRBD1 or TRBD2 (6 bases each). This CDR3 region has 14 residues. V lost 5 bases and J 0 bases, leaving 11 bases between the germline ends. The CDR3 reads CASSPRGPSYEQYF. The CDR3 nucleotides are TGTGCCAGCAGTCCCCGGGGGCCCTCCTACGAGCAGTACTTC.

The CDR3 protein is CASSLWAASYNEQFF. As DNA, the CDR3 is TGTGCCAGCAGCTTGTGGGCTGCCTCCTACAATGAGCAGTTCTTC. The chain uses TRBV5-6 and TRBJ2-1; D unclear. V gave up 1 base and J gave up 0 bases, with 8 bases separating them. Per germline, CDR1 SGHDT and CDR2 YYEEEE. There are 15 residues in the CDR3.

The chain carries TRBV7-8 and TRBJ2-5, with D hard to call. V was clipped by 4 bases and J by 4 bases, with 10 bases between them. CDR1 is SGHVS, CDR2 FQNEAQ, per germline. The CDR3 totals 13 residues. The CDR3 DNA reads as TGTGCCAGCAGCTCGGAACACATAGAGACCCAGTACTTC. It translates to CASSSEHIETQYF.

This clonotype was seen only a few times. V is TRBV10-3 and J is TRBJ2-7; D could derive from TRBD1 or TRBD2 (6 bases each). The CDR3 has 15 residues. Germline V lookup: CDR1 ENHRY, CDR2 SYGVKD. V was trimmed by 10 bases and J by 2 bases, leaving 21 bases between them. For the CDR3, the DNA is TGTGCCACCCAACCTACCGACAGGACTACCTACGAGCAGTACTTC. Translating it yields CATQPTDRTTYEQYF.

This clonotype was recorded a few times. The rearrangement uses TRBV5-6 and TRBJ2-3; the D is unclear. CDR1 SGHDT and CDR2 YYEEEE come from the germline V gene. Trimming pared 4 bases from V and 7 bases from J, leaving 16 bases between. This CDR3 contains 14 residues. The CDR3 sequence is CASSGVDRHYTQYF. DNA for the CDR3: TGTGCCAGCAGCGGGGTAGATCGGCACTATACGCAGTATTTT.

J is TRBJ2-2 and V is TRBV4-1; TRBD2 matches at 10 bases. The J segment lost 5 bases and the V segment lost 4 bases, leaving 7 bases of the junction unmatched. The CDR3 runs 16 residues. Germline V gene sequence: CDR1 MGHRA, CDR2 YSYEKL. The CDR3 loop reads CASSRGTSGVTGELFF. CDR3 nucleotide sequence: TGCGCCAGCAGCCGCGGAACTAGCGGGGTGACCGGGGAGCTGTTTTTT.

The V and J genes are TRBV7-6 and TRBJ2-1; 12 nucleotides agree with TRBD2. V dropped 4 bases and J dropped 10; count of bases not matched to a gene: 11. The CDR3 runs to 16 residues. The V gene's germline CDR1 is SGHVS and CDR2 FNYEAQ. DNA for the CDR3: TGTGCCAGCAGCTCTCCTCTAGCGGGGGGGCCGGACGAGCAGTTCTTC. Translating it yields CASSSPLAGGPDEQFF.

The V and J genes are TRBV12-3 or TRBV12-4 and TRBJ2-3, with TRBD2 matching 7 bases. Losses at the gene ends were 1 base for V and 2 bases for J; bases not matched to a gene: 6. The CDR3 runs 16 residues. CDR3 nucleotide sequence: TGTGCCAGCAGTTTAGGGGTAGCGGGTATCACAGATACGCAGTATTTT. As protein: CASSLGVAGITDTQYF.

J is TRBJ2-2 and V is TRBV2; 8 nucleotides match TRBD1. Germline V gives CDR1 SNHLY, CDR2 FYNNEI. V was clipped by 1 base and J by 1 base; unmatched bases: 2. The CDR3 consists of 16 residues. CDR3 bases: TGTGCCAGCAGTGAAGTAGGGACAGGGAACACCGGGGAGCTGTTTTTT. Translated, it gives CASSEVGTGNTGELFF.

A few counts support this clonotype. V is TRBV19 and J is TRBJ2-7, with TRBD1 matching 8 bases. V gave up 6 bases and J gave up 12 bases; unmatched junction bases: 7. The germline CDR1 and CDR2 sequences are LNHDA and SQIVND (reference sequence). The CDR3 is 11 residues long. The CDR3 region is CASSPGGGVYF. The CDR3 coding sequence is TGTGCCAGTAGCCCAGGGGGCGGAGTGTACTTC.

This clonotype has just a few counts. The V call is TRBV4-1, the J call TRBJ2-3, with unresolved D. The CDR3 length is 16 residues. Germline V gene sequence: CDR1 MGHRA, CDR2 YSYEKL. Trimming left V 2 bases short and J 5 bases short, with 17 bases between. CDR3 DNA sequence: TGCGCCAGCAGCCAACATACAACGATAACGGGAGATACGCAGTATTTT. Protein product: CASSQHTTITGDTQYF.

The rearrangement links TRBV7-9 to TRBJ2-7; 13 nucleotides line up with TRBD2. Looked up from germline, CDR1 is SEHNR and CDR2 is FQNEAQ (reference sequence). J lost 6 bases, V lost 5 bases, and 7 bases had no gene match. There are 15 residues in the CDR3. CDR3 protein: CASSHTSGGAREQYF. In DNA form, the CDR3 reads TGTGCCAGCAGCCACACTAGCGGGGGGGCTCGCGAGCAGTACTTC.

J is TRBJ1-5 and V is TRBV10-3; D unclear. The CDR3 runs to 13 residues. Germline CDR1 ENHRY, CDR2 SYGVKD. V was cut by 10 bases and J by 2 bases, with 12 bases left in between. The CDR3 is CATAWEGNQPQHF. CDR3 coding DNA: TGTGCCACCGCCTGGGAGGGCAATCAGCCCCAGCATTTT.

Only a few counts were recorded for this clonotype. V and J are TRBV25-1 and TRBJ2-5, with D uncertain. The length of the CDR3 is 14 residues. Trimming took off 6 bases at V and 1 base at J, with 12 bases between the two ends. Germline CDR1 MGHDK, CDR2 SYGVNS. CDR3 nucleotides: TGTGCCAGCAGGAACCTTGGGGTCCAAGAGACCCAGTACTTC. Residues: CASRNLGVQETQYF.

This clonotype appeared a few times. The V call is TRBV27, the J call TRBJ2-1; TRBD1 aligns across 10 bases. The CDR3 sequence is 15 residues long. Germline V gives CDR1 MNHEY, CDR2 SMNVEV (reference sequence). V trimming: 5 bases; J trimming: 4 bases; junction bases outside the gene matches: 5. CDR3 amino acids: CASSPDRGPYNEQFF. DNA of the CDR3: TGTGCCAGCAGTCCCGACAGGGGGCCTTACAATGAGCAGTTCTTC.

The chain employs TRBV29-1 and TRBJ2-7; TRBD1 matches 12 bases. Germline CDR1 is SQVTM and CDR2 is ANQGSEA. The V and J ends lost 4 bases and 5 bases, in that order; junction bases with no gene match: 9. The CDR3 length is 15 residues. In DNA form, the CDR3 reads TGCAGCGTTGCCCCACCGGGACAGGGGGCCGACGAGCAGTACTTC. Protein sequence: CSVAPPGQGADEQYF.

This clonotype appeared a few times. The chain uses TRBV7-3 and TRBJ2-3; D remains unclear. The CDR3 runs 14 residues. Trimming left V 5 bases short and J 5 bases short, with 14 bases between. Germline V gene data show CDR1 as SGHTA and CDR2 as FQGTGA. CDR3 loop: CASSPRYEVDTQYF. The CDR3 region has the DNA TGTGCCAGCAGCCCCCGCTACGAGGTAGATACGCAGTATTTT.

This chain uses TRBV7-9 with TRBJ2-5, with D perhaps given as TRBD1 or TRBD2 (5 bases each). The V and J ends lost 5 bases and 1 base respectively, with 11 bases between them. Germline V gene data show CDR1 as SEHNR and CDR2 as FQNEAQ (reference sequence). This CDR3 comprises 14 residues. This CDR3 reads CASSPLGAQETQYF. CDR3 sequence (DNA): TGTGCCAGCAGCCCTCTCGGGGCCCAAGAGACCCAGTACTTC.

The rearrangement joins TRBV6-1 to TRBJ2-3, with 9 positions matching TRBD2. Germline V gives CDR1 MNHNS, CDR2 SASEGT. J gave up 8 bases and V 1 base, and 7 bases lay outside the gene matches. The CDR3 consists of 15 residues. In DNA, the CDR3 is TGTGCCAGCAGTGAAGGGGGACTAGCTTTCGGTACGCAGTATTTT. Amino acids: CASSEGGLAFGTQYF.

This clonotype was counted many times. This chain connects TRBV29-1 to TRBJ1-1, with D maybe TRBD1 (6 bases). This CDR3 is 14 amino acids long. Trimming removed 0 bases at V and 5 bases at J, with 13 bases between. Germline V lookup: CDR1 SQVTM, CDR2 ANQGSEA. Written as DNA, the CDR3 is TGCAGCGTTGAAGATTACAGGGCGGTTACTGAAGCTTTCTTT. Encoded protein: CSVEDYRAVTEAFF. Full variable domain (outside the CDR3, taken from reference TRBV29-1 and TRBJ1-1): SAVISQKPSRDICQRGTSLTIQCQVDSQVTMMFWYRQQPGQSLTLIATANQGSEATYESGFVIDKFPISRPNLTFSTLTVSNMSPEDSSIYLCSVEDYRAVTEAFFGQGTRLTVV.

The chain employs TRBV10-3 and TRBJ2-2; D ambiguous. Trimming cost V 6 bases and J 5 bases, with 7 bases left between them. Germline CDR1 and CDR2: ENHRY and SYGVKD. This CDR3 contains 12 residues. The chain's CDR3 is CAIRAETGELFF. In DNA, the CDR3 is TGTGCCATCAGGGCAGAGACCGGGGAGCTGTTTTTT.

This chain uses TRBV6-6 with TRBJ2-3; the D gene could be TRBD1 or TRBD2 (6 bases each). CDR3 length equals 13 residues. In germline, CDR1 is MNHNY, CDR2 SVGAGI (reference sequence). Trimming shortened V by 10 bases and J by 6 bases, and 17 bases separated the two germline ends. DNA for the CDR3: TGTGCCATTTTTGACCGGGGGCGGGATACGCAGTATTTT. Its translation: CAIFDRGRDTQYF.